Listed here are 27 T cell receptor beta chains from one sample, sequenced in a study of follicular helper T cells after annual influenza vaccination (dated by TCRdb to between 2016 and 2019). Taken with the paper, the label for time point translates to: 2015-2016 season, pre-vaccination. Receptors were amplified or captured by the immunoSEQ multiplex PCR assay. In its TCRdb copy, this immuneACCESS table keeps in-frame sequences only and misses some clones. Where compared with another copy, unresolved V genes explain less than half of these, and the others have no known cause. This sample has some 12,000 clones in its table, and 80% of those were observed once. The ten largest clones take up approximately 3.8% of the sample. Specimen: CXCR5+ CD38- circulating T follicular helper cells from blood, collected on the day of influenza vaccination. The cell subset or site label for this specimen denotes: circulating Tfh, non-naive CD4+CXCR5+PD-1+ (ICOS+CD38+ or ICOS-CD38-). The source of these receptors is an adult who received the influenza vaccine.

The CDR3 DNA follows: TGTGCCAGCAGTTCTGATACAGGGTCTGGCTACACCTTC. Protein: CASSSDTGSGYTF. V is TRBV27 and J is TRBJ1-2; D is perhaps TRBD1 (6 bases). V was shortened by 4 bases and J by 7 bases, with 13 bases between the two germline ends. Germline assignment: CDR1 MNHEY and CDR2 SMNVEV (reference sequence). The CDR3 extends over 13 amino acids.

This clone was counted only a few times. The chain employs TRBV14 and TRBJ1-1, with D unresolved. This CDR3 has 15 amino acids. Trimming took off 0 bases at V and 0 bases at J, with 8 bases between the two ends. In germline, CDR1 is SGHDN, CDR2 FVKESK. This chain's CDR3 is CASSQELALNTEAFF. The CDR3 coding sequence is TGTGCCAGCAGCCAAGAATTGGCTTTGAACACTGAAGCTTTCTTT.

A few counts support this clone. J is TRBJ1-2 and V is TRBV6-1; D is unresolved. The germline gives CDR1 MNHNS, CDR2 SASEGT. Trimming cost V 0 bases and J 8 bases, with 22 bases left between them. CDR3 length equals 17 residues. CDR3 DNA: TGTGCCAGCAGTGAAGCCTCCCTCCGGAGCGCCCCTAAGGGCTACACCTTC. Protein product: CASSEASLRSAPKGYTF.

This rearrangement joins TRBV7-9 to TRBJ1-5; TRBD1 agrees at 10 bases. Germline assignment: CDR1 SEHNR and CDR2 FQNEAQ (reference sequence). The CDR3 loop spans 17 amino acids. Unmatched junction bases numbered 6, after V lost 4 bases and J lost 0 bases. CDR3 sequence: CASSSGQGDRSNQPQHF. The DNA for the CDR3 is TGTGCCAGCAGCTCCGGACAGGGGGATCGTAGCAATCAGCCCCAGCATTTT.

This clone was counted a single time. The chain recombines TRBV5-5 with TRBJ2-4; 10 bases map to TRBD1. J was trimmed by 3 bases and V by 4 bases; bases with no gene match: 13. The CDR3 has 18 amino acids. Germline V lookup: CDR1 SGHKS, CDR2 YYEKEE (reference sequence). This chain's CDR3 is CASSVARPGQGGKNIQYF. CDR3 bases: TGTGCCAGCAGCGTCGCTCGGCCTGGACAGGGGGGCAAAAACATTCAGTACTTC.

This sequence joins TRBV5-6 and TRBJ1-6, with no clear D. The CDR3 contains 17 residues. CDR1 is SGHDT and CDR2 is YYEEEE in the germline V gene. Trimming took off 2 bases at V and 5 bases at J, with 17 bases between the two ends. The CDR3 reads CASSLLAYGENNSPLHF. As DNA, the CDR3 is TGTGCCAGCAGCTTATTGGCTTATGGCGAGAATAATTCACCCCTCCACTTT.

This clone was found a few times. The CDR3 reads CASSQADRVMQPQHF. CDR3 DNA: TGCGCCAGCAGCCAAGCGGACAGGGTAATGCAGCCCCAGCATTTT. The chain employs TRBV4-1 and TRBJ1-5, with 8 bases fitting TRBD1. The CDR3 is 15 residues long. Per the germline V gene, CDR1 is MGHRA and CDR2 is YSYEKL. Unmatched junction bases numbered 6, after V lost 1 base and J lost 7 bases.

For this clone: At one end, the junction sequence differs from germline, possibly due to a read error. CDR3 sequence reads: CASGLLLF. CDR3 sequence (DNA): TGTGCCAGCGGCCTCCTCCTGTTT. This chain links TRBV6-1 with TRBJ1-5; D is uncertain. The CDR3 spans 8 residues. In germline, CDR1 is MNHNS, CDR2 SASEGT.

The V gene is TRBV19, the J gene TRBJ1-1; 12 bases are a match to TRBD1. Trimming at V came to 5 bases and at J to 5 bases, leaving 6 bases not matched to a gene. Germline V gene data show CDR1 as LNHDA and CDR2 as SQIVND (reference sequence). The CDR3 runs to 15 residues. In nucleotides, the CDR3 is TGTGCCAGTAGTTCGGGACAGGGGGCGTGGACTGAAGCTTTCTTT. Translated, it gives CASSSGQGAWTEAFF.

V is TRBV28 and J is TRBJ2-7, with a tentative D call TRBD1 (6 bases). The V end lost 6 bases, the J end lost 0 bases, and 15 bases lay between the germline ends. There are 15 residues in the CDR3. The germline V gene encodes CDR1 MDHEN and CDR2 SYDVKM. The CDR3 nucleotides are TGTGCCAGCAGCGACAGGAAATTGACCTCCTACGAGCAGTACTTC. Its translation is CASSDRKLTSYEQYF. The full variable domain, rest sourced from reference TRBV28 and TRBJ2-7, is DVKVTQSSRYLVKRTGEKVFLECVQDMDHENMFWYRQDPGLGLRLIYFSYDVKMKEKGDIPEGYSVSREKKERFSLILESASTNQTSMYLCASSDRKLTSYEQYFGPGTRLTVT.

CDR3 sequence reads: CASSTGRASPLHF. For the CDR3, the DNA is TGTGCCAGCAGTACTGGGAGGGCGTCACCCCTCCACTTT. V gene TRBV6-1 combines with J gene TRBJ1-6; unclear D gene. With 5 bases removed from V and 10 bases from J, the gap between germline ends came to 12 bases. This CDR3 contains 13 residues. Per the germline V gene, CDR1 is MNHNS and CDR2 is SASEGT.

The J gene is TRBJ2-2, the V gene TRBV11-3; possibly TRBD1 for D (6 bases). Germline V gene sequence: CDR1 SGHNT, CDR2 YENEEA. With 8 bases removed from V and 5 bases from J, the gap between germline ends came to 12 bases. The CDR3 covers 13 residues. CDR3 in amino acids: CASSPRGTGELFF. Here the CDR3 DNA reads TGTGCCAGCTCTCCAAGGGGGACCGGGGAGCTGTTTTTT.

V is TRBV28 and J is TRBJ2-3; D possibly matches TRBD1 or TRBD2 (5 bases each). Trimming left V 5 bases short and J 3 bases short, with 15 bases between. The CDR3 extends over 15 amino acids. Germline values: CDR1 MDHEN, CDR2 SYDVKM. In DNA, the CDR3 is TGTGCCAGCAGTCAAGTGAGGGGCGGGACAGATACGCAGTATTTT. Translating it yields CASSQVRGGTDTQYF.

The V gene is TRBV5-1, the J gene TRBJ2-1; D is uncertain. CDR1 and CDR2 from the germline V gene are SGHRS and YFSETQ. V was trimmed by 1 base and J by 5 bases, leaving 4 bases between them. The CDR3 runs 12 residues. The CDR3 nucleotides are TGCGCCAGCAGCTTGTCCCACAATGAGCAGTTCTTC. This sequence encodes CASSLSHNEQFF.

The chain joins TRBV11-3 to TRBJ2-7; no definite D call. Germline V CDR1 and CDR2: SGHNT, YENEEA. This CDR3 comprises 12 residues. V was clipped by 1 base and J by 5 bases, with 6 bases between them. CDR3 nucleotide sequence: TGTGCCAGCAGCTTAGGAGCCCACGAGCAGTACTTC. Translation: CASSLGAHEQYF.

This chain links TRBV6-1 with TRBJ2-5, with a possible D match to TRBD1 (6 bases). The CDR3 loop spans 16 amino acids. V lost 1 base to trimming and J lost 2 bases, with 14 bases between them. Germline CDR1 reads MNHNS; CDR2 reads SASEGT. The CDR3 nucleotides are TGTGCCAGCAGTGAAGGGTTCGGACAGCCTCAAGAGACCCAGTACTTC. This encodes CASSEGFGQPQETQYF.

The chain uses TRBV2 and TRBJ2-1; weak D call: TRBD1 (6 bases). The V and J ends lost 11 bases and 9 bases respectively, with 17 bases between them. Germline loops: CDR1 SNHLY, CDR2 FYNNEI. The CDR3 covers 12 residues. Here the CDR3 reads CAGQTTFGEQFF. In DNA form, the CDR3 reads TGTGCCGGACAGACTACCTTCGGTGAGCAGTTCTTC.

This clone was counted a single time. This chain connects TRBV19 to TRBJ2-2; a weak D match, TRBD2 (5 bases). The CDR3 length is 15 residues. V was shortened by 6 bases and J by 1 base, with 12 bases between the two germline ends. Germline V gene data show CDR1 as LNHDA and CDR2 as SQIVND (reference sequence). The DNA for the CDR3 is TGTGCCAGTAGATCTTCCGGGGTGAACACCGGGGAGCTGTTTTTT. Translation: CASRSSGVNTGELFF.

The rearrangement joins TRBV4-3 to TRBJ2-7, with TRBD2 identical over 7 bases. The CDR3 loop spans 15 amino acids. V dropped 4 bases and J dropped 3; count of bases not matched to a gene: 9. Germline V gene lookup returns CDR1 LGHNA and CDR2 YSLEER. The CDR3 DNA is TGCGCCAGCAGCCTGAACCTGGCTAGCGGCTACGAGCAGTACTTC. This codes for CASSLNLASGYEQYF.

V is TRBV9 and J is TRBJ1-6; D may be TRBD1 (5 bases). Germline V lookup: CDR1 SGDLS, CDR2 YYNGEE. The CDR3 is 16 residues long. V was trimmed by 3 bases and J by 8 bases, leaving 18 bases between them. The CDR3 here is CASSEGTPRNHSPLHF. In DNA, the CDR3 is TGTGCCAGCAGCGAGGGGACCCCCCGGAATCATTCACCCCTCCACTTT.

V usage is TRBV5-6 and J usage is TRBJ2-2, with 8 bases identical to TRBD2. This CDR3 spans 17 amino acids. With 1 base clipped from V and 0 bases from J, the junction kept 5 bases outside the gene matches. CDR1 and CDR2 (germline): SGHDT, YYEEEE. The CDR3 DNA sequence: TGTGCCAGCAGCTTGTTCGCGCGGGGGGCGAACACCGGGGAGCTGTTTTTT. Translation: CASSLFARGANTGELFF.

The gene calls are TRBV13 and TRBJ2-7, with D possibly called TRBD1 or TRBD2 (5 bases each). This CDR3 comprises 14 residues. The V and J ends lost 6 bases and 3 bases respectively, with 15 bases between them. The germline V gene has CDR1 PRHDT and CDR2 FYEKMQ (reference sequence). CDR3 in DNA: TGTGCCAGCAGTCGGGGCAGTGCGGGCTACGAGCAGTACTTC. Translation: CASSRGSAGYEQYF.

J is TRBJ2-3 and V is TRBV7-2; D perhaps matches TRBD2 (5 bases). CDR3 size: 13 residues. The V end was cut by 4 bases, the J end by 4 bases, with 9 bases between. Germline CDR1 reads SGHTA; CDR2 reads FQGNSA. The CDR3 region has the DNA TGTGCCAGCAGCTCAACTAGGCCAGATACGCAGTATTTT. It is translated as CASSSTRPDTQYF.

The chain carries TRBV7-2 and TRBJ2-7, with 7 bases that match TRBD1. The germline V gene has CDR1 SGHTA and CDR2 FQGNSA. V was clipped by 5 bases and J by 4 bases; unmatched bases: 11. CDR3 size: 15 residues. The CDR3 nucleotides are TGTGCCAGCAGCCGAACAGGGGTCCCCCCATACGAGCAGTACTTC. Its protein product is CASSRTGVPPYEQYF.

The V call is TRBV6-5, the J call TRBJ1-4; D may be TRBD1 (5 bases). CDR1 MNHEY and CDR2 SVGAGI come from the germline V gene. Trimming took 8 bases from V and 8 from J, leaving 12 bases between them. The CDR3 runs 12 residues. The CDR3 sequence: CASGRKGEKLFF. In DNA form, the CDR3 reads TGTGCCAGCGGCCGAAAGGGGGAAAAACTGTTTTTT.

The V gene is TRBV6-4, the J gene TRBJ1-5; tentative D call: TRBD1 (5 bases). This CDR3 is 14 amino acids long. V lost 7 bases and J 4 bases, leaving 14 bases between the germline ends. The V gene's germline CDR1 is MRHNA and CDR2 SNTAGT. CDR3 sequence (DNA): TGTGCCAGCACCTACGAGGGGTGTAATCAGCCCCAGCATTTT. Its protein is CASTYEGCNQPQHF.

V gene TRBV4-3 combines with J gene TRBJ2-2; D call uncertain. Between the trimmed V and J ends, which lost 1 base and 2 bases, there was a span of 8 bases. CDR1 and CDR2 (germline): LGHNA, YSLEER. The CDR3 runs to 15 residues. The CDR3 here is CASSQGVINTGELFF. The CDR3 DNA reads TGCGCCAGCAGCCAAGGGGTTATTAACACCGGGGAGCTGTTTTTT.